This T cell receptor (beta chain) was sequenced during a study of T cell responses to AZD1222 COVID-19 vaccine (dated by TCRdb to the early 2020s). About the investigation overall: A total of approximately 250 trial participants underwent TCR sequencing, of whom some 200 had received two doses of AZD1222 and some 25 had received two doses of the MenACWY control vaccine. Trial participants were enrolled by age into 18-55, 56-69 and 70-plus year subgroups, with 148, 28 and 57 TCR-sequenced participants respectively.

The germline V and J ends show losses of 1 base and 6 bases respectively, and no gene match explains 6 bases of the junction. Based on the germline V gene, the CDR1 and CDR2 sequences are SGDLS and YYNGEE. Including the terminal cysteine and phenylalanine, the CDR3 comprises 16 residues. The kept DNA is CDR3 alone, 48 bases in frame from the first base. Overall study outcomes, separate from this receptor: Participants were mostly white British and included more females than males, and it was suggested by the authors that clonal diversity may have been underestimated. Only a handful of AZD1222 recipients were SARS-CoV-2 seropositive at baseline, limiting conclusions about previously exposed vaccinees. The whole spike protein was spanned by vaccine-associated CD4 TCRs, and dominant responses were seen in regions 160-218 and 743-854. Reportedly, close to half of the unique spike-specific TCRs recognized epitopes lying outside the regions that are mutated in the B.1.351 and B.1.1.7 variants. The 56-69-year group was small, and its depth increase did not reach significance, likely because of low power. Because no day 14 peak-response samples were available, repertoires were characterized only after the peak T cell response. Spike-specific TCR breadth and depth rose significantly after two AZD1222 doses compared with day 0 and with MenACWY recipients.

This clone was found once. The antigen this receptor binds is unknown. No base qualities exist here, and no much larger clone lies one base off it. Read against the paper, the sample's time point label means: about 28 days (+/-7) after the second vaccine dose. What this sample's treatment or condition label stands for: meningococcal conjugate vaccine given as trial control. Vaccinee samples were obtained from the UK trials COV001 and COV002, which included a single-blind randomized controlled phase 2/3 trial of AZD1222 (ChAdOx1 nCoV-19) in healthy adults. For TCRbeta chain sequencing, PBMC samples from trial participants were taken at day 0 and at day 28 after the second dose. The CDR3 regions of human TCRbeta chains were analyzed by immunosequencing. Turning to the authors' computational methods: TCRs in the repertoires were matched against a reference library of SARS-CoV-2-specific TCRs that had been generated with the MIRA antigen-specificity platform. Breadth was defined as the fraction of unique TCRs that were SARS-CoV-2-associated, and depth was defined as the fraction of total T cells that were SARS-CoV-2-associated. Using the MIRA data, each spike-specific TCR was mapped to the spike region that the TCR reacts to and placed in a CD4 or CD8 class. Log10-transformed breadth and depth values were compared by one-way ANOVA with Sidak's multiple comparisons tests. The clones in this table, taken by TCRdb from immuneACCESS, are in-frame only. Not every clone is retained; where verified, under half of the shortfall comes from an unresolved V gene, and the cause of the rest is unknown. Clonal size and the V and J genes are those of that table, whereas D and trimming came from the DNA. The sample table holds about 140,000 clones, of which about 90% were seen once. About 7.5% of the sample is in the top ten clones.

The starting material was peripheral blood, obtained 28 days after the second dose of the MenACWY control vaccine. The chain joins TRBV9 to TRBJ2-2; TRBD2 matches 10 bases in the middle. The clonotype comes from an adult who received the MenACWY meningococcal vaccine as a control. The nucleotide sequence reads as follows: TGTGCCAGCAGCGTACTAGCGGGAGACCCCCCCGGGGAGCTGTTTTTT. This sequence encodes CASSVLAGDPPGELFF.